Listed below are T cell receptor beta chains from one sample, sequenced in a study of read filtering for tumor transcriptome and immune sequencing. A single record per CDR3 protein comes from TCRdb applying MiXCR to the reads. The sample records 11,000 to 15,000 distinct CDR3 sequences, about a fifth being singletons. Sequencing input: a population of CD138-negative cells sorted from bone marrow. The receptors were gathered from a donor at least 40 years old with multiple myeloma. CDR3s include the opening cysteine and the closing phenylalanine or tryptophan. Each record gives: clone size, J gene, CDR3 length, V gene, D gene, CDR3 protein, CDR3 DNA. The D gene is left open where the match is weak. The size field is filled for only some rows; it gives once, few, many or a size class.

- TRBJ1-4 15 TRBV3-1 - CASSQKPDINEKLFF TGTGCCAGCAGCCAAAAGCCCGACATTAATGAAAAACTGTTTTTT
few TRBJ2-5 12 TRBV7-2 - CASAGTQETQYF TGTGCCAGCGCCGGGACCCAAGAGACCCAGTACTTC
many TRBJ2-7 16 TRBV4-3 TRBD2 CASSPNWASGNYEQYF TGCGCCAGCAGCCCGAACTGGGCTAGCGGAAACTACGAGCAGTACTTC
- TRBJ2-7 14 TRBV19 TRBD2 CASSGTSVGNEQYF TGTGCCAGTAGTGGGACTAGCGTGGGGAACGAGCAGTACTTC
- TRBJ2-7 12 TRBV12-3/TRBV12-4 TRBD2 CASGTSLHEQYF TGTGCCAGCGGGACTAGTCTGCACGAGCAGTACTTC
many TRBJ2-2 15 TRBV7-2 - CASEQGYYGTGELFF TGTGCCAGTGAACAGGGATATTATGGCACCGGGGAGCTGTTTTTT
many TRBJ1-1 15 TRBV5-1 - CASSLVYQGGAEAFF TGCGCCAGCAGCTTGGTATATCAGGGTGGGGCTGAAGCTTTCTTT
- TRBJ1-5 13 TRBV4-1 TRBD1 CASTSTGLDTQHF TGCGCCAGCACCTCGACAGGGCTGGATACGCAGCATTTT
- TRBJ2-1 15 TRBV5-4 TRBD2 CASSPGGGSRNEQFF TGTGCCAGCAGCCCCGGAGGCGGGAGCCGCAATGAGCAGTTCTTC
few TRBJ1-5 18 TRBV20-1 TRBD1 CSALLDPTGIGSNQPQHF TGCAGTGCTCTCCTGGATCCGACAGGGATAGGTAGCAATCAGCCCCAGCATTTT
many TRBJ1-1 13 TRBV6-6 - CASSYGQYAEAFF TGTGCCAGCAGTTACGGTCAGTACGCTGAAGCTTTCTTT
few TRBJ1-6 17 TRBV12-3/TRBV12-4 TRBD1 CASSLTTGPLMGSPLHF TGTGCCAGCAGCCTTACGACAGGGCCCTTAATGGGATCACCCCTCCACTTT
many TRBJ2-7 12 TRBV20-1 TRBD1 CSAQDRGIEQYF TGCAGTGCTCAGGACAGGGGAATCGAGCAGTACTTC
medium-sized TRBJ2-1 11 TRBV27 TRBD2 CASSSSGEQFF TGTGCCAGTTCTTCTAGCGGGGAGCAGTTCTTC
- TRBJ1-1 16 TRBV20-1 - CSAPGNVGRMNTEAFF TGCAGTGCCCCGGGAAACGTTGGAAGAATGAACACTGAAGCTTTCTTT
many TRBJ2-1 14 TRBV10-3 - CAISDEFPRNEQFF TGTGCCATCAGTGATGAGTTCCCACGCAATGAGCAGTTCTTC
many TRBJ2-5 13 TRBV10-3 - CAISAQGQETQYF TGTGCCATCAGTGCGCAGGGGCAAGAGACCCAGTACTTC
- TRBJ1-5 14 TRBV12-3/TRBV12-4 - CASSLLAGRQPQHF TGTGCCAGCAGTTTGTTGGCAGGGAGGCAGCCCCAGCATTTT
- TRBJ1-1 13 TRBV4-3 - CASSHNRDLQAFF TGCGCCAGCAGCCATAACAGGGACCTACAAGCTTTCTTT
- TRBJ2-2 12 TRBV20-1 - CSARPAGGELFF TGCAGTGCTCGCCCGGCGGGCGGGGAGCTGTTTTTT
- TRBJ2-1 13 TRBV27 TRBD2 CASSPRTSHEQFF TGTGCCAGCAGTCCTAGGACTAGCCATGAGCAGTTCTTC
few TRBJ1-1 19 TRBV5-1 - CASSSRPPGTTVSGTEAFF TGCGCCAGCAGCTCCAGACCCCCCGGTACGACAGTCTCAGGCACTGAAGCTTTCTTT
few TRBJ2-1 13 TRBV3-1 TRBD2 CASSQPNSGPQFF TGTGCCAGCAGCCAACCAAATAGCGGGCCGCAGTTCTTC
few TRBJ1-4 15 TRBV4-1 - CASSQAGTTNEKLFF TGCGCCAGCAGCCAAGCGGGCACAACTAATGAAAAACTGTTTTTT
- TRBJ2-1 15 TRBV4-2 TRBD1 CASSQAQGADNEQFF TGTGCCAGCAGCCAAGCACAGGGGGCAGACAATGAGCAGTTCTTC
many TRBJ2-1 16 TRBV9 - CASSVYGVPAQGEQFF TGTGCCAGCAGCGTATACGGGGTCCCCGCTCAGGGAGAGCAGTTCTTC
many TRBJ2-7 16 TRBV21-1 - CASSKVRFFFLLEQYF TGTGCCAGCAGCAAAGTTCGGTTTTTCTTTCTTTTGGAGCAGTACTTC
many TRBJ2-2 13 TRBV3-1 - CASSPPEGGELFF TGTGCCAGCAGCCCTCCTGAGGGCGGGGAGCTGTTTTTT
many TRBJ2-2 15 TRBV4-1 - CASTRGPRGTGELFF TGCGCCAGCACCCGGGGACCGCGGGGCACCGGGGAGCTGTTTTTT
medium-sized TRBJ2-1 17 TRBV12-3/TRBV12-4 TRBD2 CASSPWGLAGDYNEQFF TGTGCCAGCAGCCCTTGGGGACTAGCGGGAGATTACAATGAGCAGTTCTTC
medium-sized TRBJ2-1 15 TRBV11-1 TRBD2 CASRLMIGLDNEQFF TGTGCCAGCAGACTTATGATCGGACTAGATAATGAGCAGTTCTTC
- TRBJ2-3 16 TRBV20-1 TRBD1 CSARDRAPKSTDTQYF TGCAGTGCTCGGGACAGGGCGCCGAAGAGCACAGATACGCAGTATTTT
few TRBJ2-3 14 TRBV7-2 - CASSSGLPQDTQYF TGTGCCAGCAGCTCGGGACTGCCCCAAGATACGCAGTATTTT
- TRBJ1-1 13 TRBV7-2 - CASSPIRDTEAFF TGTGCCAGCAGCCCAATCAGGGACACTGAAGCTTTCTTT
many TRBJ2-3 15 TRBV6-6 TRBD2 CASSYVSGAADTQYF TGTGCCAGCAGTTACGTTAGCGGGGCGGCAGATACGCAGTATTTT
many TRBJ2-3 15 TRBV3-1 TRBD2 CASSRDAGTMSTQYF TGTGCCAGCAGCCGCGATGCCGGGACTATGTCTACGCAGTATTTT
many TRBJ2-3 15 TRBV7-2 TRBD2 CASSFDAGGTDTQYF TGTGCCAGCAGCTTCGATGCGGGAGGTACAGATACGCAGTATTTT
- TRBJ1-1 14 TRBV27 - CASSLTDGNSEAFF TGTGCCAGCAGTTTAACGGACGGGAACTCTGAAGCTTTCTTT
many TRBJ2-1 15 TRBV2 TRBD2 CASSFETSGSNEQFF TGTGCCAGCAGTTTCGAGACTAGCGGGAGCAATGAGCAGTTCTTC
many TRBJ2-7 15 TRBV7-2 - CASSPWGGNAYEQYF TGTGCCAGCAGCCCCTGGGGCGGGAATGCCTACGAGCAGTACTTC
many TRBJ2-1 13 TRBV5-6 - CASSLGGYNEQFF TGTGCCAGCAGCTTGGGGGGCTACAATGAGCAGTTCTTC
- TRBJ1-1 14 TRBV27 TRBD1 CASSWGTGGSLAFF TGTGCCAGCAGTTGGGGGACAGGGGGGTCTTTAGCTTTCTTT
few TRBJ2-1 15 TRBV7-8 - CASSLSGTGYNEQFF TGTGCCAGCAGCTTAAGTGGTACAGGATACAATGAGCAGTTCTTC
few TRBJ2-7 16 TRBV15 TRBD1 CATSSYTGTGSYEQYF TGTGCCACCAGCAGTTATACCGGGACAGGATCCTACGAGCAGTACTTC
many TRBJ2-1 12 TRBV5-1 - CASSLKGGQQFF TGCGCCAGCAGCTTGAAGGGGGGCCAGCAGTTCTTC
- TRBJ1-1 12 TRBV12-3/TRBV12-4 - CASNRGNTEALF TGTGCCAGCAACCGGGGGAACACTGAAGCTCTCTTT
many TRBJ1-5 13 TRBV20-1 - CSARWDSNQPQHF TGCAGTGCTAGGTGGGATAGCAATCAGCCCCAGCATTTT
- TRBJ1-5 13 TRBV7-9 - CASSLREDQPQHF TGTGCCAGCAGCTTACGGGAGGATCAGCCCCAGCATTTT
few TRBJ1-1 13 TRBV5-1 - CASSPQVNTEAFF TGCGCCAGCAGCCCCCAGGTGAACACTGAAGCTTTCTTT
- TRBJ1-1 15 TRBV5-1 - CASSLRGNRGTEAFF TGCGCCAGCAGCTTGAGAGGCAACCGGGGCACTGAAGCTTTCTTT
- TRBJ2-7 15 TRBV14 TRBD2 CASSLASGGTYEQYF TGTGCCAGCAGCCTAGCTAGCGGGGGTACCTACGAGCAGTACTTC
many TRBJ2-1 16 TRBV3-1 TRBD2 CASSPLLGGGYSEQFF TGTGCCAGCAGCCCCCTTTTGGGGGGGGGTTATAGTGAGCAGTTCTTC
- TRBJ2-4 13 TRBV6-2/TRBV6-3 - CASRRVHKNIQYF TGTGCCAGCAGACGTGTACACAAAAACATTCAGTACTTC
many TRBJ2-1 16 TRBV20-1 TRBD2 CSASTRTSGSFDEQFF TGCAGTGCTAGTACACGGACTAGCGGGAGCTTCGATGAGCAGTTCTTC
many TRBJ2-1 12 TRBV6-1 - CASSDRAEEQFF TGTGCCAGCAGTGATCGAGCCGAGGAGCAGTTCTTC
- TRBJ2-6 19 TRBV6-2/TRBV6-3 - CANGYSPRGSHRGANVLTF TGTGCCAACGGTTACTCTCCACGGGGCAGCCATCGGGGGGCCAACGTCCTGACTTTC
many TRBJ2-7 13 TRBV3-1 - CASSPTQTYEQYF TGTGCCAGCAGCCCCACCCAGACCTACGAGCAGTACTTC
few TRBJ2-1 14 TRBV4-1 TRBD1 CASSHTDRGRGQFF TGCGCCAGCAGCCACACAGACAGGGGCCGAGGGCAGTTCTTC
many TRBJ2-1 13 TRBV7-7 TRBD1 CASSLDRGNEQFF TGTGCTAGCAGCTTGGACAGGGGCAATGAGCAGTTCTTC
many TRBJ2-1 15 TRBV7-8 TRBD1 CASSLSGTVYNEQFF TGTGCCAGCAGCTTATCCGGGACAGTCTACAATGAGCAGTTCTTC